These 30 T cell receptor beta chains originate from one sample sequenced in a study of T cell responses to AZD1222 COVID-19 vaccine. Method: immunoSEQ multiplex PCR; TCRdb's copy keeps in-frame clones and lacks some. The table has about 190,000 clones, approximately 94% seen once; the top ten hold 7% to 9.5%. Specimen: peripheral blood, collected on day 0 of AZD1222 vaccination. The receptor set was obtained from an adult in good health.

This clone has just one count. The rearrangement uses TRBV7-2 and TRBJ2-5; D might be TRBD2 (5 bases). CDR3 length equals 15 residues. CDR1 is SGHTA, CDR2 FQGNSA, per germline. The V gene lost 1 base and the J gene lost 2 bases, with 11 bases spanning the gap. CDR3 DNA: TGTGCCAGCAGCTTAGGCGGAGGCCTTCAAGAGACCCAGTACTTC. It codes for CASSLGGGLQETQYF. Complete variable domain (other parts from reference TRBV7-2 and TRBJ2-5): GAGVSQSPSNKVTEKGKDVELRCDPISGHTALYWYRQSLGQGLEFLIYFQGNSAPDKSGLPSDRFSAERTGGSVSTLTIQRTQQEDSAVYLCASSLGGGLQETQYFGPGTRLLVL.

The chain has TRBV18 and TRBJ2-2; 8 bases are a match to TRBD1. There are 15 residues in the CDR3. Germline assignment: CDR1 KGHSH and CDR2 LQKENI. V dropped 3 bases and J dropped 5; count of bases not matched to a gene: 5. In DNA form, the CDR3 reads TGTGCCAGCTCACCGAGGACAGGGCGGACCGGGGAGCTGTTTTTT. Translating gives CASSPRTGRTGELFF.

This chain joins TRBV27 and TRBJ1-2; 9 bases line up with TRBD1. The CDR3 loop spans 13 amino acids. Germline V CDR1 and CDR2: MNHEY, SMNVEV (reference sequence). V lost 8 bases and J lost 4; bases outside the gene matches: 5. DNA for the CDR3: TGTGCCAGCGGCGCGGGACAGGGCTATGGCTACACCTTC. Translating it yields CASGAGQGYGYTF.

This rearrangement joins TRBV11-1 to TRBJ2-3, with D possibly called TRBD1 or TRBD2 (5 bases each). Germline V gene lookup returns CDR1 SGHAT and CDR2 FQDESV (reference sequence). Between the trimmed V and J ends, which lost 5 bases and 4 bases, there was a span of 19 bases. This CDR3 has 16 amino acids. CDR3: CASSRGDKLGADTQYF. CDR3 in DNA: TGTGCCAGCAGCCGAGGGGATAAACTCGGCGCAGATACGCAGTATTTT.

V and J are TRBV5-1 and TRBJ1-6; D is undetermined. The length of the CDR3 is 15 residues. With 0 bases removed from V and 7 bases from J, the gap between germline ends came to 11 bases. Germline values: CDR1 SGHRS, CDR2 YFSETQ. This CDR3 is CASSLGRSWNSPLHF. CDR3 DNA sequence: TGCGCCAGCAGCTTGGGGCGCTCATGGAATTCACCCCTCCACTTT.

The rearrangement links TRBV11-2 to TRBJ2-1; 7 bases fit TRBD2. The J segment lost 4 bases and the V segment lost 3 bases, leaving 6 bases of the junction unmatched. The CDR3 length is 15 residues. Germline CDR1 reads SGHAT; CDR2 reads FQNNGV. The CDR3 loop is CASSLKNGGYNEQFF. The CDR3 DNA reads TGTGCCAGCAGCTTGAAGAACGGGGGGTACAATGAGCAGTTCTTC.

The chain uses TRBV9 and TRBJ1-2, with a tentative D call TRBD1 (5 bases). There are 15 residues in the CDR3. Germline V gene data show CDR1 as SGDLS and CDR2 as YYNGEE. V was trimmed by 0 bases and J by 7 bases, leaving 16 bases between them. Here the CDR3 DNA reads TGTGCCAGCAGCGTAGAAATCGCAGGGTTAGGTGGCTACACCTTC. Translated: CASSVEIAGLGGYTF.

This sequence joins TRBV10-3 and TRBJ1-6; D is possibly TRBD1 (5 bases). The CDR3 is 17 amino acids. The germline CDR1 and CDR2 sequences are ENHRY and SYGVKD. V was pared by 0 bases and J by 0 bases, with 9 bases between. DNA for the CDR3: TGTGCCATCAGTGAGTCAGGGGAAGGCTCCTATAATTCACCCCTCCACTTT. Amino acid sequence: CAISESGEGSYNSPLHF.

The chain has TRBV16 and TRBJ2-1; 8 positions agree with TRBD2. V was clipped by 6 bases and J by 6 bases; unmatched bases: 7. Germline CDR1 is KGHSY and CDR2 is FQNENV. The CDR3 is 14 amino acids. The CDR3 DNA is TGTGCCAGCAGAGCGGGAGACTTAACCAATGAGCAGTTCTTC. Protein: CASRAGDLTNEQFF.

The chain has TRBV7-2 and TRBJ2-3; D is possibly TRBD1 (6 bases). The CDR3 spans 12 residues. Germline loops: CDR1 SGHTA, CDR2 FQGNSA. V lost 8 bases, J lost 2 bases, and 8 bases lay in between. CDR3 nucleotide sequence: TGTGCCAGCCACAGGGACACAGATACGCAGTATTTT. Translated, it gives CASHRDTDTQYF.

The chain carries TRBV15 and TRBJ2-7, with D possibly matching TRBD2 (6 bases). This CDR3 contains 16 residues. Per the germline V gene, CDR1 is LNHNV and CDR2 is YYDKDF (reference sequence). Between the trimmed V and J ends, which lost 0 bases and 7 bases, there was a span of 19 bases. CDR3 bases: TGTGCCACCAGCAGAGATACCGGGAGCCATTCGGGAGAGCAGTACTTC. This codes for CATSRDTGSHSGEQYF.

The chain is built from TRBV24-1 and TRBJ1-2; D is uncertain. The ends were cut back, 8 bases at V and 6 bases at J, with 18 bases in the middle. Germline lookup yields CDR1 KGHDR and CDR2 SFDVKD. This CDR3 has 14 residues. The CDR3 reads CATTLSGAADGYTF. CDR3 bases: TGTGCCACCACTCTATCGGGTGCGGCGGATGGCTACACCTTC.

The chain is built from TRBV2 and TRBJ2-7; TRBD1 is a possible D gene (7 bases). Looked up from germline, CDR1 is SNHLY and CDR2 is FYNNEI. This CDR3 comprises 13 residues. Trimming removed 3 bases at V and 7 bases at J, with 13 bases between. The CDR3 DNA reads TGTGCCAGCAGTGATCGGAGGGGGCAGGAGCAGTACTTC. It translates to CASSDRRGQEQYF.

This clone was observed a single time. The chain is built from TRBV2 and TRBJ1-4, with TRBD1 as a possible D gene (5 bases). Germline loops: CDR1 SNHLY, CDR2 FYNNEI. Trimming took off 9 bases at V and 7 bases at J, with 18 bases between the two ends. The CDR3 is 14 residues long. The CDR3 DNA follows: TGTGCCAGTGAAGCTGGGACTATCTCTGAAAAACTGTTTTTT. Translation: CASEAGTISEKLFF.

This clone came up once. This sequence joins TRBV18 and TRBJ2-7; 7 nucleotides line up with TRBD2. With V trimmed by 3 bases and J by 5 bases, 10 bases remained unmatched. Germline CDR1 KGHSH, CDR2 LQKENI. This CDR3 has 15 residues. The CDR3 spells CASSPKGGSFDEQYF. Here the CDR3 DNA reads TGTGCCAGCTCACCCAAAGGCGGGAGTTTCGACGAGCAGTACTTC.

In this sample, this clone turned up once. The rearrangement links TRBV6-5 to TRBJ1-3; no reliable D call. V was cut by 0 bases and J by 0 bases, with 6 bases left in between. CDR3 length: 15 amino acids. Germline assignment: CDR1 MNHEY and CDR2 SVGAGI. The CDR3 protein is CASSYSVISGNTIYF. In DNA form, the CDR3 reads TGTGCCAGCAGTTACTCGGTAATCTCTGGAAACACCATATATTTT.

This clone was seen a handful of times. The chain has TRBV7-9 and TRBJ2-3, with a tentative D call TRBD2 (5 bases). Germline V gene sequence: CDR1 SEHNR, CDR2 FQNEAQ (reference sequence). Trimming cost V 2 bases and J 1 base, with 10 bases left between them. The CDR3 has 15 residues. In nucleotides, the CDR3 is TGTGCCAGCAGCTTACCGGGGTCTGGCACAGATACGCAGTATTTT. Residues: CASSLPGSGTDTQYF.

V usage is TRBV29-1 and J usage is TRBJ2-3; D gene ambiguous. CDR1 and CDR2 from the germline V gene are SQVTM and ANQGSEA. CDR3 length: 13 residues. V gave up 4 bases and J gave up 0 bases, with 8 bases separating them. Here the CDR3 DNA reads TGCAGCGTTGTAACATCTAGCACAGATACGCAGTATTTT. Encoded protein: CSVVTSSTDTQYF.

The rearrangement uses TRBV5-1 and TRBJ2-6; no firm D call. The CDR3 is 14 amino acids. Germline V lookup: CDR1 SGHRS, CDR2 YFSETQ. V lost 3 bases and J 2 bases, leaving 6 bases between the germline ends. CDR3 region: CASSSTTGANVLTF. DNA for the CDR3: TGCGCCAGCAGCTCCACAACTGGGGCCAACGTCCTGACTTTC.

The chain has TRBV27 and TRBJ1-5; perhaps TRBD1 as D (5 bases). The CDR3 is 13 amino acids. CDR1 MNHEY and CDR2 SMNVEV come from the germline V gene (reference sequence). V dropped 3 bases and J dropped 6 bases, with 9 bases sitting between them. This CDR3 is CASSLGVGQPQHF. The CDR3 DNA follows: TGTGCCAGCAGTTTGGGGGTGGGTCAGCCCCAGCATTTT.

The chain links TRBV28 to TRBJ1-6; D uncertain. This CDR3 comprises 15 residues. The V end was cut by 3 bases, the J end by 14 bases, with 20 bases between. The germline CDR1 and CDR2 sequences are MDHEN and SYDVKM. CDR3: CASSFSPDPRGSLHF. DNA of the CDR3: TGTGCCAGCAGTTTCTCTCCCGACCCACGGGGATCCCTCCACTTT.

The rearrangement uses TRBV7-2 and TRBJ2-1, with D hard to call. The V end was cut by 3 bases, the J end by 4 bases, with 13 bases between. The germline gives CDR1 SGHTA, CDR2 FQGNSA. This CDR3 contains 15 residues. The CDR3 is CASSFDSGSYNEQFF. As DNA, the CDR3 is TGTGCCAGCAGCTTTGACTCGGGCTCATACAATGAGCAGTTCTTC.

The chain couples TRBV9 to TRBJ2-7; TRBD2 matches 11 bases. The germline V gene has CDR1 SGDLS and CDR2 YYNGEE. This CDR3 has 17 residues. V lost 4 bases and J lost 2; bases outside the gene matches: 11. CDR3 sequence reads: CASSPTASGRYTYEQYF. In nucleotides, the CDR3 is TGTGCCAGCAGCCCAACGGCTAGCGGGAGGTATACCTACGAGCAGTACTTC.

This chain uses TRBV28 with TRBJ2-7, with 10 bases identical to TRBD1. CDR3 size: 14 residues. V lost 6 bases, J lost 6 bases, and 8 bases stayed unmatched. Germline V gene lookup returns CDR1 MDHEN and CDR2 SYDVKM. The CDR3 bases are TGTGCCAGCAGCATACCCGGGACAGGGGTCGAGCAGTACTTC. Its translation is CASSIPGTGVEQYF.

This clone is a singleton in its sample. This chain's CDR3 is CASSPARTGAYEQYF. The CDR3 DNA sequence: TGTGCCAGCAGCCCCGCCCGGACAGGGGCCTACGAGCAGTACTTC. V is TRBV7-9 and J is TRBJ2-7, with 9 bases matching TRBD1. This CDR3 is built from 15 residues. J gave up 2 bases and V 5 bases, and 7 bases lay outside the gene matches. Germline CDR1 SEHNR, CDR2 FQNEAQ (reference sequence). The full variable domain, its missing parts supplied by reference TRBV7-9 and TRBJ2-7, is DTGVSQNPRHKITKRGQNVTFRCDPISEHNRLYWYRQTLGQGPEFLTYFQNEAQLEKSRLLSDRFSAERPKGSFSTLEIQRTEQGDSAMYLCASSPARTGAYEQYFGPGTRLTVT.

V usage is TRBV28 and J usage is TRBJ2-7; TRBD2 matches at 10 bases. This CDR3 contains 13 residues. V shed 10 bases, J shed 4 bases, and the junction held 7 bases outside the gene matches. The germline V gene encodes CDR1 MDHEN and CDR2 SYDVKM. The DNA for the CDR3 is TGTGCCACCAGACTAGCGGGCTTATACGAGCAGTACTTC. Residues: CATRLAGLYEQYF.

The V call is TRBV5-4, the J call TRBJ1-3, with unresolved D. V lost 0 bases and J 2 bases, leaving 18 bases between the germline ends. CDR3 length: 18 amino acids. CDR1 is SGHNT and CDR2 is YYREEE in the germline V gene (reference sequence). As DNA, the CDR3 is TGTGCCAGCAGCTTGGATTACGGCCGCGGGGAGGCTGGAAACACCATATATTTT. Encoded protein: CASSLDYGRGEAGNTIYF.

The chain uses TRBV30 and TRBJ1-2, with a tentative D call TRBD1 (5 bases). This CDR3 comprises 12 residues. The germline gives CDR1 GTSNPN, CDR2 SVGIG (reference sequence). V shed 1 base and J shed 2 bases, with 5 bases lying between them. The CDR3 protein is CAWSAGNYGYTF. The CDR3 DNA reads as TGTGCCTGGAGTGCAGGGAACTATGGCTACACCTTC.

The chain uses TRBV19 and TRBJ1-1; 9 nucleotides match TRBD1. Germline CDR1 is LNHDA and CDR2 is SQIVND (reference sequence). The CDR3 loop spans 16 amino acids. With V trimmed by 3 bases and J by 4 bases, 9 bases remained unmatched. The CDR3 loop is CASSILTGGIITEAFF. The DNA of the CDR3 is TGTGCCAGTAGTATCCTGACAGGGGGTATCATCACTGAAGCTTTCTTT. Drawing the rest from reference TRBV19 and TRBJ1-1, the complete variable domain is DGGITQSPKYLFRKEGQNVTLSCEQNLNHDAMYWYRQDPGQGLRLIYYSQIVNDFQKGDIAEGYSVSREKKESFPLTVTSAQKNPTAFYLCASSILTGGIITEAFFGQGTRLTVV.

The chain is built from TRBV12-3 or TRBV12-4 and TRBJ1-2; D gene ambiguous. This CDR3 is 13 amino acids long. The V end was cut by 0 bases, the J end by 3 bases, with 5 bases between. CDR3 bases: TGTGCCAGCAGTTTAGCAGGAGACTATGGCTACACCTTC. Translating it yields CASSLAGDYGYTF.